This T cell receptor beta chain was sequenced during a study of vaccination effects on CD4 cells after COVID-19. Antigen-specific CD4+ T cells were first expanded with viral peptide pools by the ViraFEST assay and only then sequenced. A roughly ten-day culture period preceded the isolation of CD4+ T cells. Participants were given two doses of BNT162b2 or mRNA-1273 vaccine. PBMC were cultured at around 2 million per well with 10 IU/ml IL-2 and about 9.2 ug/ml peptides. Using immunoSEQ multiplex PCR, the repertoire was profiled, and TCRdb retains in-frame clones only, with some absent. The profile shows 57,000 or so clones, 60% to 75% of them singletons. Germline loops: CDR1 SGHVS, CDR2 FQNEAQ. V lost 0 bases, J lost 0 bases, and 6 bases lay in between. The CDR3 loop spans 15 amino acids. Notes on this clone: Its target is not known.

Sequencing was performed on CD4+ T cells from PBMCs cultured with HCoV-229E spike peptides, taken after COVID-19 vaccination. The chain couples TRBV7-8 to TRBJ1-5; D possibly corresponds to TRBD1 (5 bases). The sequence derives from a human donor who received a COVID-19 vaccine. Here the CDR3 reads CASSLAGTSNQPQHF. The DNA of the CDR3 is TGTGCCAGCAGCTTAGCGGGGACTAGCAATCAGCCCCAGCATTTT.